The T cell receptor beta chain described here comes from a study of PD-L1 blockade in urothelial cancer. Trimming cost V 4 bases and J 0 bases; bases outside gene matches: 0. Germline-derived CDR1 and CDR2 are KGHSH and LQKENI. The CDR3 loop spans 15 amino acids. Sequencing used immunoSEQ multiplex PCR; TCRdb keeps in-frame clones, though not all of them. The table has about 57,000 clones, about four fifths seen once. Points from the study as a whole: More expansion of tumor-associated blood clones, seen at 3 weeks, marked durable-benefit patients.

The time point: pretreatment peripheral blood. Remarks on this clone: Antigen unknown.

The chain employs TRBV18 and TRBJ2-7, with 13 bases aligning to TRBD2. Sequenced material: PBMCs, taken around atezolizumab (anti-PD-L1) treatment. The clonotype was recovered from a man in his sixties or seventies with urothelial cancer. DNA for the CDR3: TGTGCCAGCTCACGGACTAGCGGGAGCTCCTACGAGCAGTACTTC. This encodes CASSRTSGSSYEQYF.